The rows below give T cell receptor beta chains drawn from one sample of a study of T cell clonotyping in hematopoietic cell transplantation. The table came from immunoSEQ multiplex PCR; TCRdb's copy has only in-frame clones and leaves some out. The table lists about 29,000 clones, roughly nine tenths of them singletons, with about 10% in the top ten. Sequencing used PBMCs, obtained 100 days after allogeneic stem cell transplant. The source is a female patient in her forties or fifties who had an allogeneic stem cell transplant from a related donor, so the T cells may come from the graft donor. Some clones in this sample may be carry-over from other donors' samples. CDR3s leave out the opening cysteine and the closing phenylalanine or tryptophan. Each record gives: J gene, V gene, CDR3 protein.

TRBJ2-7	TRBV5-1	ASRPTGTVSYEQY
TRBJ1-5	TRBV4-2	ASSLSFNQPQH
TRBJ2-4	TRBV5-1	ASSLGQGVNIQY
TRBJ2-7	TRBV6-1	ATGGRGLYEQY
TRBJ2-7	TRBV10-3	AISESRGQGFGNEQY
TRBJ2-3	TRBV7-2	ASSFIAADTQY
TRBJ1-2	TRBV19	ASSTPAVGGNYGYT
TRBJ1-6	TRBV10-3	AISDPQGNGDSPLH
TRBJ2-2	TRBV10-3	AIRPGGNRAGELF
TRBJ2-1	TRBV6-5	ASSSTGNAGNEQF
TRBJ1-3	TRBV7-2	ASSLRTAGIASGNTIY